What follows are 21 T cell receptor beta chains derived from one specimen sequenced in a study of blood T cell repertoires in COVID-19 (dated by TCRdb to 2018 to 2021). The library was generated by the immunoSEQ multiplex PCR assay. Here the immuneACCESS table is served through TCRdb, limited to in-frame sequences with V and J called. Missing clones are a known gap in these copies; in checked studies unresolved V genes cover under half, and the rest lacks a known reason. The sample data list about 77,000 clones, and roughly 90% of these were observed just once. The ten largest clones add up to roughly 15% of the sample. Sequenced input: peripheral blood. The receptors were sampled from an elderly woman with active or convalescent COVID-19.

This rearrangement joins TRBV12-5 to TRBJ2-1, with D perhaps matching TRBD2 (7 bases). In germline, CDR1 is LGHNT, CDR2 FRNRAP. This CDR3 region has 15 residues. V was clipped by 5 bases and J by 7 bases, with 18 bases between them. The CDR3 bases are TGTGCTAGTGGTCCCAGGGGCAGGCGGGGGAATGAGCAGTTCTTC. This codes for CASGPRGRRGNEQFF.

This clone was counted once. The CDR3, as DNA: TGCGCCAGCAGCTTGGAGCCCCCGACAGGGGGTAATTCACCCCTCCACTTT. The encoded protein is CASSLEPPTGGNSPLHF. This chain links TRBV5-1 with TRBJ1-6, with TRBD1 identical over 9 bases. V shed 0 bases, J shed 6 bases, and the junction held 7 bases outside the gene matches. This CDR3 region has 17 residues. CDR1 and CDR2 from the germline V gene are SGHRS and YFSETQ. Complete variable domain (other parts from reference TRBV5-1 and TRBJ1-6): KAGVTQTPRYLIKTRGQQVTLSCSPISGHRSVSWYQQTPGQGLQFLFEYFSETQRNKGNFPGRFSGRQFSNSRSEMNVSTLELGDSALYLCASSLEPPTGGNSPLHFGNGTRLTVT.

This chain links TRBV7-3 with TRBJ2-3; perhaps TRBD2 as D (5 bases). The CDR3 loop spans 17 amino acids. In germline, CDR1 is SGHTA, CDR2 FQGTGA. V was clipped by 2 bases and J by 0 bases, with 15 bases between them. The CDR3 spells CASSLGVSGASTDTQYF. In DNA form, the CDR3 reads TGTGCCAGCAGCTTAGGGGTCAGCGGTGCTAGCACAGATACGCAGTATTTT.

The chain links TRBV29-1 to TRBJ1-2; 10 positions agree with TRBD1. CDR1 SQVTM and CDR2 ANQGSEA come from the germline V gene. The V and J ends lost 5 bases and 8 bases, in that order; junction bases with no gene match: 8. The CDR3 loop spans 13 amino acids. CDR3 loop: CSVRQGAQLGYTF. The CDR3 DNA sequence: TGCAGCGTTAGACAGGGGGCGCAATTAGGCTACACCTTC.

The J gene is TRBJ2-7, the V gene TRBV19; D not certain. The CDR3 totals 14 residues. The germline V and J ends were trimmed by 8 bases and 2 bases, with 16 bases remaining between them. The germline V gene encodes CDR1 LNHDA and CDR2 SQIVND (reference sequence). In nucleotides, the CDR3 is TGTGCCAGTTCCAAGACACCCGCCCCCTACGAGCAGTACTTC. Protein sequence: CASSKTPAPYEQYF.

The chain couples TRBV6-5 to TRBJ1-2, with a tentative D call TRBD1 (6 bases). The CDR3 totals 13 residues. The V end was cut by 7 bases, the J end by 7 bases, with 16 bases between. Per the germline V gene, CDR1 is MNHEY and CDR2 is SVGAGI. CDR3 protein: CASITPGVSGYTF. DNA for the CDR3: TGTGCCAGCATCACCCCAGGGGTGTCTGGCTACACCTTC.

V gene TRBV19 combines with J gene TRBJ1-1; D might be TRBD1 (6 bases). V lost 1 base and J 4 bases, leaving 10 bases between the germline ends. The CDR3 is 14 amino acids. CDR1 and CDR2 (germline): LNHDA, SQIVND (reference sequence). CDR3 DNA sequence: TGTGCCAGTAGTATAGTGGTAGGGGGCACTGAAGCTTTCTTT. Translated: CASSIVVGGTEAFF.

V and J are TRBV9 and TRBJ2-3; the D gene is possibly TRBD2 (5 bases). CDR1 is SGDLS, CDR2 YYNGEE, per germline. Trimming removed 0 bases at V and 3 bases at J, with 11 bases between. The length of the CDR3 is 15 residues. CDR3 DNA: TGTGCCAGCAGCGTAGGGGTCAGCGGAACAGATACGCAGTATTTT. This encodes CASSVGVSGTDTQYF.

The CDR3 here is CASTYGTGWNEKLFF. For the CDR3, the DNA is TGTGCCAGCACCTATGGAACAGGGTGGAATGAAAAACTGTTTTTT. The chain joins TRBV27 to TRBJ1-4, with a possible D match to TRBD1 (6 bases). The CDR3 covers 15 residues. Per the germline V gene, CDR1 is MNHEY and CDR2 is SMNVEV (reference sequence). With 7 bases removed from V and 5 bases from J, the gap between germline ends came to 17 bases.

Only one count was recorded for this clone. The genes are TRBV4-3 and TRBJ1-3, with 8 bases that match TRBD1. With V trimmed by 4 bases and J by 6 bases, 5 bases remained unmatched. Germline loops: CDR1 LGHNA, CDR2 YSLEER. CDR3 length equals 14 residues. In nucleotides, the CDR3 is TGCGCCAGCAGCCCCGGGACAGGCCTAAACACCATATATTTT. Translated: CASSPGTGLNTIYF.

This rearrangement joins TRBV28 to TRBJ1-1; maybe TRBD1 (5 bases). Germline V CDR1 and CDR2: MDHEN, SYDVKM. Trimming took off 1 base at V and 3 bases at J, with 9 bases between the two ends. The CDR3 has 14 amino acids. The CDR3 DNA reads TGTGCCAGCAGTTTATCGCAGGGCTACACTGAAGCTTTCTTT. Translated, it gives CASSLSQGYTEAFF. Together with reference TRBV28 and TRBJ1-1, the CDR3 gives the full variable domain: DVKVTQSSRYLVKRTGEKVFLECVQDMDHENMFWYRQDPGLGLRLIYFSYDVKMKEKGDIPEGYSVSREKKERFSLILESASTNQTSMYLCASSLSQGYTEAFFGQGTRLTVV.

This clone was counted only a few times. CDR3 sequence (DNA): TGTGCCAGCAGTGAGACAGGGGGTCGCAATCAGCCCCAGCATTTT. Residues: CASSETGGRNQPQHF. This sequence joins TRBV6-1 and TRBJ1-5; TRBD1 agrees at 9 bases. The CDR3 runs 15 residues. V was pared by 3 bases and J by 2 bases, with 2 bases of the junction left unmatched. CDR1 is MNHNS, CDR2 SASEGT, per germline.

V usage is TRBV6-1 and J usage is TRBJ1-4; D is unresolved. The CDR3 loop spans 14 amino acids. The germline V gene encodes CDR1 MNHNS and CDR2 SASEGT. The V gene lost 1 base and the J gene lost 7 bases, with 10 bases spanning the gap. CDR3 in DNA: TGTGCCAGCAGTGAAGGCGGGAGACCTGAAAAACTGTTTTTT. Its protein product is CASSEGGRPEKLFF.

The V gene is TRBV5-5, the J gene TRBJ2-7; the D is unclear. The germline V and J ends were trimmed by 0 bases and 5 bases, with 15 bases remaining between them. The germline gives CDR1 SGHKS, CDR2 YYEKEE (reference sequence). This CDR3 contains 15 residues. The CDR3 sequence is CASSLDPVSVHEQYF. CDR3 nucleotides: TGTGCCAGCAGCTTGGACCCGGTATCGGTACACGAGCAGTACTTC.

The rearrangement uses TRBV5-1 and TRBJ1-6; D not resolved. The length of the CDR3 is 14 residues. Per germline, CDR1 SGHRS and CDR2 YFSETQ. V was clipped by 0 bases and J by 4 bases, with 5 bases between them. DNA of the CDR3: TGCGCCAGCAGCTTGGTAGAATATAATTCACCCCTCCACTTT. This gives the protein CASSLVEYNSPLHF.

The rearrangement links TRBV11-3 to TRBJ2-7, with 11 bases fitting TRBD2. CDR1 SGHNT and CDR2 YENEEA come from the germline V gene. This CDR3 has 16 residues. The junction had 9 bases not matched to a gene; V was cut back by 3 bases and J by 5 bases. Here the CDR3 reads CASSLAAGTSGDEQYF. In DNA, the CDR3 is TGTGCCAGCAGCTTGGCCGCCGGGACTAGCGGCGACGAGCAGTACTTC.

J is TRBJ2-2 and V is TRBV9, with TRBD1 matching over 9 bases. CDR1 SGDLS and CDR2 YYNGEE come from the germline V gene. The CDR3 covers 15 residues. The J segment lost 1 base and the V segment lost 4 bases, leaving 2 bases of the junction unmatched. CDR3: CASSPGQGNTGELFF. The CDR3 DNA is TGTGCCAGCAGCCCGGGACAGGGGAACACCGGGGAGCTGTTTTTT.

V and J are TRBV7-9 and TRBJ2-3, with D maybe TRBD1 (6 bases). The length of the CDR3 is 15 residues. V lost 4 bases and J lost 2, with 13 bases in between. CDR1 SEHNR and CDR2 FQNEAQ come from the germline V gene (reference sequence). The CDR3 nucleotides are TGTGCCAGCAGCTCGAGACAGGACCCCACAGATACGCAGTATTTT. It codes for CASSSRQDPTDTQYF.

This chain uses TRBV6-1 with TRBJ1-6; TRBD1 aligns across 9 bases. The V gene end was trimmed by 3 bases and the J gene end by 4 bases; junction bases not matched to a gene: 4. CDR1 is MNHNS and CDR2 is SASEGT in the germline V gene. The CDR3 has 16 residues. The CDR3 DNA reads TGTGCCAGCAGTGACGGACAGGGGATTTATAATTCACCCCTCCACTTT. This translates into CASSDGQGIYNSPLHF.

This sequence joins TRBV6-1 and TRBJ2-7; D ambiguous. Germline V gene data show CDR1 as MNHNS and CDR2 as SASEGT. The germline V and J ends were trimmed by 3 bases and 2 bases, with 8 bases remaining between them. There are 13 residues in the CDR3. CDR3: CASSEAVPYEQYF. The CDR3 coding sequence is TGTGCCAGCAGTGAGGCGGTTCCCTACGAGCAGTACTTC.

This clone was seen a single time. This rearrangement joins TRBV28 to TRBJ1-3, with a weak D call TRBD1 (5 bases). With 7 bases removed from V and 2 bases from J, the gap between germline ends came to 12 bases. Germline CDR1 reads MDHEN; CDR2 reads SYDVKM. The CDR3 length is 14 residues. CDR3 coding DNA: TGTGCCAGCACCGACAGTACTCCTGGAAACACCATATATTTT. Translating it yields CASTDSTPGNTIYF.